Sequencing of this T cell receptor beta chain was carried out in a study of cytomegalovirus exposure and HLA in healthy donors. Regarding this clone: Antigen specificity is unknown.

The PCR employed 60 Vbeta primers together with 13 Jbeta primers. Measured with immunoSEQ multiplex PCR; TCRdb has only the in-frame clones, and not every one. The table lists about 160,000 clones, about 68% of them singletons. Per germline, CDR1 SEHNR and CDR2 FQNEAQ (reference sequence). The CDR3 loop spans 14 amino acids. V was pared by 4 bases and J by 7 bases, with 8 bases of the junction left unmatched. Whole-study findings and limits: Association of 15,000 to 20,000 TCR beta sequences with HLA alleles was found at 0.05 false discovery rate in a later analysis.

Sequenced input: PBMCs. V and J are TRBV7-9 and TRBJ2-7; 9 positions agree with TRBD2. The sequence was collected from a man aged 18 to 35 in good health and CMV-seronegative. The CDR3 DNA reads as TGTGCCAGCAGCTCTAGCGGGACAGTCTATGAGCAGTACTTC. The encoded protein is CASSSSGTVYEQYF.